A single T cell receptor beta chain is shown here with its context. The beta constant-region primer was an equimolar mix of two oligonucleotides covering TRBC1 and TRBC2. Ligated cDNA was amplified by four rounds of PCR with nested alpha and beta constant-region primers and SP2. Ligation attached a single-stranded oligonucleotide with a 12-nucleotide UMI and the SP2 primer to the cDNA 3' end. MiXCR was run by TCRdb on the UMI-ligation and nested PCR reads, yielding one entry per CDR3 protein. Seen here are tens of thousands of distinct CDR3 sequences, approximately 10% observed once, and the top ten hold about 20%. This specimen belongs to a study of naive and memory T cell subsets. Sequencing was done on a sample of central memory CD8+ T cells from blood. This sequence was found in a human donor in good health.

The CDR3 loop is CASSPSEKLFF. DNA for the CDR3: TGTGCCAGCAGCCCGAGCGAAAAACTGTTTTTT. This chain links TRBV28 with TRBJ1-4; D ambiguous. Trimming took off 6 bases at V and 8 bases at J, with 7 bases between the two ends. Per the germline V gene, CDR1 is MDHEN and CDR2 is SYDVKM. The CDR3 contains 11 residues.